This T cell receptor (beta chain) was captured by sequencing in a study of cytomegalovirus exposure and HLA in healthy donors. General study points: Equally common other TCR beta chains were less clonally expanded than HLA-associated ones, a later analysis found.

Researchers ran the PCR with 60 Vbeta and 13 Jbeta primers. Using immunoSEQ multiplex PCR, the repertoire was profiled, and TCRdb retains in-frame clones only, with some absent. The table includes about 190,000 clones, 80% to 85% detected once. To note about this clone: What it binds is unknown.

The clonotype was recovered from a man in his forties in good health and CMV-seropositive. Material: PBMCs.

The CDR3 region has the DNA TGCGCCAGCAGCCAGTCCCTCACCGGGGAGCTGTTTTTT. Its translation is CASSQSLTGELFF. The chain employs TRBV4-3 and TRBJ2-2; D uncertain. The CDR3 runs 13 residues. V lost 3 bases to trimming and J lost 4 bases, with 6 bases between them. Germline V lookup: CDR1 LGHNA, CDR2 YSLEER.